Shown below are 8 T cell receptor beta chains from a single sample sequenced in a study of T cells in localized non-small cell lung cancer (dated by TCRdb to 2019 to 2021). Library creation used the immunoSEQ multiplex PCR assay. Entries here come from immuneACCESS through TCRdb and include only in-frame sequences with V and J called. Some clones fail to appear in such tables; in the studies checked, an unresolved V gene covers under half of the shortfall, and the cause of the remainder is unknown. The sample data list over 30,000 clones, and approximately 89% of these were observed just once. In total, the top ten clones hold less than 3.5% of the sample. The starting material was peripheral blood, obtained before any cancer treatment. These receptors were collected from a woman between 35 and 70 years old with stage I lung adenocarcinoma.

The chain links TRBV18 to TRBJ1-1, with D unresolved. V lost 3 bases, J lost 4 bases, and 12 bases lay in between. The CDR3 is 14 amino acids. CDR1 and CDR2 from the germline V gene are KGHSH and LQKENI. CDR3 residues: CASSPGSEGTEAFF. The DNA for the CDR3 is TGTGCCAGCTCACCGGGTTCCGAAGGCACTGAAGCTTTCTTT. Full variable domain (remainder filled in from reference TRBV18 and TRBJ1-1): NAGVMQNPRHLVRRRGQEARLRCSPMKGHSHVYWYRQLPEEGLKFMVYLQKENIIDESGMPKERFSAEFPKEGPSILRIQQVVRGDSAAYFCASSPGSEGTEAFFGQGTRLTVV.

The chain is built from TRBV2 and TRBJ2-7; possibly TRBD1 for D (5 bases). The CDR3 contains 15 residues. Trimming removed 0 bases from V and 6 bases from J, with 15 bases in between. Germline CDR1 and CDR2: SNHLY and FYNNEI. CDR3 region: CASSEAPYTQGEQYF. CDR3 in DNA: TGTGCCAGCAGTGAAGCGCCGTACACCCAGGGCGAGCAGTACTTC.

The chain is built from TRBV7-2 and TRBJ2-5, with TRBD1 as a possible D gene (6 bases). CDR3 length: 13 amino acids. CDR1 and CDR2 (germline): SGHTA, FQGNSA. The germline V and J ends were trimmed by 8 bases and 5 bases, with 15 bases remaining between them. The CDR3 nucleotides are TGTGCCAGCGGACGAGGGGGTGACGAGACCCAGTACTTC. This sequence encodes CASGRGGDETQYF.

This clone turned up a few times. The chain carries TRBV30 and TRBJ1-3; D is uncertain. Germline CDR1 is GTSNPN and CDR2 is SVGIG (reference sequence). Trimming removed 6 bases at V and 2 bases at J, with 14 bases between. This CDR3 region has 14 residues. CDR3 sequence: CACIGFPAGNTIYF. DNA for the CDR3: TGTGCCTGCATCGGTTTCCCTGCTGGAAACACCATATATTTT.

V and J are TRBV28 and TRBJ2-1; TRBD1 or TRBD2 may be the D gene (5 bases each). V was pared by 4 bases and J by 3 bases, with 13 bases between. The germline V gene has CDR1 MDHEN and CDR2 SYDVKM. This CDR3 spans 15 amino acids. The CDR3 DNA is TGTGCCAGCAGTTCTGGGACGGAGCACTACAATGAGCAGTTCTTC. It yields the protein CASSSGTEHYNEQFF.

The chain employs TRBV2 and TRBJ1-1, with 8 bases lining up with TRBD1. Germline V gives CDR1 SNHLY, CDR2 FYNNEI. The CDR3 has 12 residues. J gave up 8 bases and V 6 bases, and 5 bases lay outside the gene matches. This chain's CDR3 is CASSQDRAEAFF. As DNA, the CDR3 is TGTGCCAGCAGCCAGGACAGGGCAGAAGCTTTCTTT.

The chain is built from TRBV6-1 and TRBJ2-1; no firm D call. CDR1 is MNHNS, CDR2 SASEGT, per germline. The CDR3 consists of 15 residues. V was pared by 5 bases and J by 3 bases, with 14 bases between. The CDR3 loop is CASSHIGPSYNEQFF. CDR3 nucleotide sequence: TGTGCCAGCAGTCACATTGGGCCCAGCTACAATGAGCAGTTCTTC.

This rearrangement joins TRBV11-3 to TRBJ2-2; D is uncertain. Looked up from germline, CDR1 is SGHNT and CDR2 is YENEEA. V lost 0 bases and J 1 base, leaving 6 bases between the germline ends. The CDR3 consists of 15 residues. The CDR3 DNA follows: TGTGCCAGCAGCTTAGATGGGCAGAACACCGGGGAGCTGTTTTTT. It specifies CASSLDGQNTGELFF. Full variable domain (rest looked up from reference TRBV11-3 and TRBJ2-2): EAGVVQSPRYKIIEKKQPVAFWCNPISGHNTLYWYLQNLGQGPELLIRYENEEAVDDSQLPKDRFSAERLKGVDSTLKIQPAELGDSAVYLCASSLDGQNTGELFFGEGSRLTVL.